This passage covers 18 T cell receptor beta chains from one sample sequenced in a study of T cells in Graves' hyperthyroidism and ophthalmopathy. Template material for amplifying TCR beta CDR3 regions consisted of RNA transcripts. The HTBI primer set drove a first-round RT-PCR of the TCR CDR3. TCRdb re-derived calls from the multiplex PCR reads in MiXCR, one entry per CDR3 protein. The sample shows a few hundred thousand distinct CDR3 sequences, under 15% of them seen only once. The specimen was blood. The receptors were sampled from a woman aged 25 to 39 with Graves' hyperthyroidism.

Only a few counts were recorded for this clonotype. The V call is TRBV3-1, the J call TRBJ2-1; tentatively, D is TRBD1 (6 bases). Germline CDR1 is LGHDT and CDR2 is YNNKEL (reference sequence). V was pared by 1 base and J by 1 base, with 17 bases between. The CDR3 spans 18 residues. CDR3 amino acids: CASSQAQGALLSYNEQFF. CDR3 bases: TGTGCCAGCAGCCAAGCACAGGGAGCCTTATTATCCTACAATGAGCAGTTCTTC.

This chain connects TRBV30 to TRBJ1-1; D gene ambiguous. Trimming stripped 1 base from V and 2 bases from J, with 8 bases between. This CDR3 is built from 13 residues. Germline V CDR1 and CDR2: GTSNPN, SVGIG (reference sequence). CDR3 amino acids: CAWSAQVNTEAFF. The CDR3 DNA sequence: TGTGCCTGGAGTGCCCAAGTTAACACTGAAGCTTTCTTT.

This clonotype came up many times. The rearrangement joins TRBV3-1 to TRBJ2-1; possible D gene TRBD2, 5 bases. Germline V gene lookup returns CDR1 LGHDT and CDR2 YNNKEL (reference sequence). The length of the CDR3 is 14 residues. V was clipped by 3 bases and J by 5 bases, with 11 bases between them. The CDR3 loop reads CASSHLGAHNEQFF. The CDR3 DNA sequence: TGTGCCAGCAGCCACCTGGGAGCCCACAATGAGCAGTTCTTC.

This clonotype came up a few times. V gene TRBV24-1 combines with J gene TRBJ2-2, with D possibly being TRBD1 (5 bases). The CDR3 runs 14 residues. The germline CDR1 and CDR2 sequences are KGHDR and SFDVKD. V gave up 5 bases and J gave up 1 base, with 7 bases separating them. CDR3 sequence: CATSVTGNTGELFF. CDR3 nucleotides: TGTGCCACCAGTGTAACAGGGAACACCGGGGAGCTGTTTTTT.

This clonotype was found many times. CDR3 protein: CASSPLAGGYEQYF. DNA for the CDR3: TGTGCCAGCAGCCCACTAGCGGGAGGGTACGAGCAGTACTTC. V gene TRBV18 combines with J gene TRBJ2-7, with 13 bases matching TRBD2. CDR1 is KGHSH, CDR2 LQKENI, per germline. The V segment lost 8 bases and the J segment 4 bases; nucleotides outside the gene matches: 5. CDR3 length equals 14 residues. The variable domain in full, with the rest retrieved from reference TRBV18 and TRBJ2-7, is NAGVMQNPRHLVRRRGQEARLRCSPMKGHSHVYWYRQLPEEGLKFMVYLQKENIIDESGMPKERFSAEFPKEGPSILRIQQVVRGDSAAYFCASSPLAGGYEQYFGPGTRLTVT.

CDR3 protein: CASTSLGGARNTEAFF. The CDR3 DNA reads TGTGCCAGCACCTCCCTGGGGGGCGCGAGAAACACTGAAGCTTTCTTT. The chain uses TRBV12-3 or TRBV12-4 and TRBJ1-1; D may be TRBD1 (6 bases). The CDR3 covers 16 residues. Trimming pared 7 bases from V and 2 bases from J, leaving 20 bases between.

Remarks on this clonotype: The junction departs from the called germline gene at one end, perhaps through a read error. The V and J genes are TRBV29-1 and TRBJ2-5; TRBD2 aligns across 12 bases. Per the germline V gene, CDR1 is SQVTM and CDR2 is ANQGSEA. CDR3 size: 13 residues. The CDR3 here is CGVGLAGQETQYF. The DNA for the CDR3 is TGCGGCGTCGGACTAGCGGGACAAGAGACCCAGTACTTC.

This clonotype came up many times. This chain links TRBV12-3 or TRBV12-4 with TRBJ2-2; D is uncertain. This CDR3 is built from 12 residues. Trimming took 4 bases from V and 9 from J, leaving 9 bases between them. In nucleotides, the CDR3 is TGTGCCAGCAGTTCTTGGAGCCGGGAGCTGTTTTTT. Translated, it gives CASSSWSRELFF.

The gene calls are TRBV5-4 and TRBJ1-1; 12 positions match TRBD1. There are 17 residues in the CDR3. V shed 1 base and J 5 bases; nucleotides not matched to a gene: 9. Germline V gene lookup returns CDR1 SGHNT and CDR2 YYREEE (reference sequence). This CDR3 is CASSLSWGQGASTEAFF. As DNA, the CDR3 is TGTGCCAGCAGCTTGTCTTGGGGACAGGGGGCAAGTACTGAAGCTTTCTTT.

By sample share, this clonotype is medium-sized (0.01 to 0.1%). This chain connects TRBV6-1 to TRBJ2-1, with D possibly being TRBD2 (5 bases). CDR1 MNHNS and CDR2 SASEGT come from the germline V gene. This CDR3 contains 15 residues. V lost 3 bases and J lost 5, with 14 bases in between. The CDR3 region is CASSDRLARDNEQFF. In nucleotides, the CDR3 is TGTGCCAGCAGTGACCGGTTAGCGAGAGACAATGAGCAGTTCTTC.

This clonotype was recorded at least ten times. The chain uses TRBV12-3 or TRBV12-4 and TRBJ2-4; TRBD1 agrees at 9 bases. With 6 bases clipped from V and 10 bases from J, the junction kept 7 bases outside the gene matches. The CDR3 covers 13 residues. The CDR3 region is CASSKDRGGIQYF. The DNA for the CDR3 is TGTGCCAGCAGCAAGGACAGGGGAGGGATTCAGTACTTC.

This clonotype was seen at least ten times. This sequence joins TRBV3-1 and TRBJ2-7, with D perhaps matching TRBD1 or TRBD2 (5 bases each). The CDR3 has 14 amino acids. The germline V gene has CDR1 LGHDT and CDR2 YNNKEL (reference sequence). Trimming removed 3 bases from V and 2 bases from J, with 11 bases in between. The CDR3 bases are TGTGCCAGCAGCCAGGGGGAACCCACCTACGAGCAGTACTTC. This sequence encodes CASSQGEPTYEQYF.

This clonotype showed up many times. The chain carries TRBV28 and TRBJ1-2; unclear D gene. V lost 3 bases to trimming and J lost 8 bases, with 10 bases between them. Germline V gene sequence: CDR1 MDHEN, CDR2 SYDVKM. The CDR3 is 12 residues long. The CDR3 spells CASSFNLSGYTF. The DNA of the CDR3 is TGTGCCAGCAGTTTCAATCTTAGCGGCTACACCTTC.

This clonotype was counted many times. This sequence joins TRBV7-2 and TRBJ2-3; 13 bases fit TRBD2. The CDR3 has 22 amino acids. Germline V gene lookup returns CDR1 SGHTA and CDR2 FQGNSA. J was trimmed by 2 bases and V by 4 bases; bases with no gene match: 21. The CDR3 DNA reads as TGTGCCAGCAGCTCAACGCTAGGACCGGGACTAGCGGGACTCAAACACACAGATACGCAGTATTTT. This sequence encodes CASSSTLGPGLAGLKHTDTQYF.

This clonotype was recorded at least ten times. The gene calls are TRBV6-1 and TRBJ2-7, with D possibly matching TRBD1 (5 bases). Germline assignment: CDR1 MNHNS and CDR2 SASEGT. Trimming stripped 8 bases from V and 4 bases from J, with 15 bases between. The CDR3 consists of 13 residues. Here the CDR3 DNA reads TGTGCCAGCCGGCCAGACAGCGTTTACGAGCAGTACTTC. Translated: CASRPDSVYEQYF.

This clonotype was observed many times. This chain's CDR3 is CSARDKLADPTGNEQFF. In DNA form, the CDR3 reads TGCAGTGCTAGAGATAAACTTGCGGACCCGACGGGCAATGAGCAGTTCTTC. The chain carries TRBV20-1 and TRBJ2-1; no clear D gene. Germline V gives CDR1 DFQATT, CDR2 SNEGSKA (reference sequence). Trimming removed 0 bases from V and 6 bases from J, with 21 bases in between. The CDR3 runs to 17 residues.

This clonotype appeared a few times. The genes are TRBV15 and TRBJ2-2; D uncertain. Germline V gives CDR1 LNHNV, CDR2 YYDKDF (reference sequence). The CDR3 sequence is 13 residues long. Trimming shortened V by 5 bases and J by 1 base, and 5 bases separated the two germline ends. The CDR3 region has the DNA TGTGCCACCAGCGGTAGGAACACCGGGGAGCTGTTTTTT. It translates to CATSGRNTGELFF.

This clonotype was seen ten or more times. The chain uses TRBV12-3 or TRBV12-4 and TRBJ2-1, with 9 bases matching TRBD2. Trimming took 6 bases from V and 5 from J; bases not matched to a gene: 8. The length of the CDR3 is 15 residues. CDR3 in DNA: TGTGCCAGCAGCTTACCTAGCGGGACCCACAATGAGCAGTTCTTC. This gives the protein CASSLPSGTHNEQFF.